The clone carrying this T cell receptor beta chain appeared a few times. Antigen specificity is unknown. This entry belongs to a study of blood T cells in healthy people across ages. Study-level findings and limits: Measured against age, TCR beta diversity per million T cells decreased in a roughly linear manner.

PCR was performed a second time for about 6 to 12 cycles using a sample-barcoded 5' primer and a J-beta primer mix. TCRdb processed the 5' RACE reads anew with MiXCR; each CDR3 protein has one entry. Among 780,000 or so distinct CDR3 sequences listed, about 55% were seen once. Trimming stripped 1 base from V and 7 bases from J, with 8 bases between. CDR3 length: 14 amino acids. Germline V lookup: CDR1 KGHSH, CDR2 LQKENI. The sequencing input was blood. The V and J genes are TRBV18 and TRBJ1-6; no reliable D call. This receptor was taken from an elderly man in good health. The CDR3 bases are TGTGCCAGCTCACCACTGGAAGAGAATTCACCCCTCCACTTT. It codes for CASSPLEENSPLHF.